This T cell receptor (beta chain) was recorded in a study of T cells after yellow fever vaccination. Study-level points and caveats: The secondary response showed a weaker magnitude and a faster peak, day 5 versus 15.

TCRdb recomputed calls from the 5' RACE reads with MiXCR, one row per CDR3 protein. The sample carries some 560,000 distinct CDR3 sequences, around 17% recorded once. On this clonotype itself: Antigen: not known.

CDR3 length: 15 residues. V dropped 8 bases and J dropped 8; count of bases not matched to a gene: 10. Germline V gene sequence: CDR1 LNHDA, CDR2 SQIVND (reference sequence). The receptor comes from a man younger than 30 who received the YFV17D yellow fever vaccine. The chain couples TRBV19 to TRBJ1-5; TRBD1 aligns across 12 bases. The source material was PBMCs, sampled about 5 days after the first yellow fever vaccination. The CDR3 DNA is TGTGCCAGTGGCCTGGGACAGGGGGCGGGGAAGCCCCAGCATTTT. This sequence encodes CASGLGQGAGKPQHF.